Presented here are 22 T cell receptor beta chains from one specimen sequenced in a study of T cell responses to AZD1222 COVID-19 vaccine. Method: immunoSEQ multiplex PCR; TCRdb's copy keeps in-frame clones and lacks some. The sample lists over 55,000 clones, more than 60% occurring once. The sample consisted of peripheral blood, taken 28 days after the second AZD1222 dose. Receptors originate from an adult who received the AZD1222 COVID-19 vaccine.

The chain carries TRBV13 and TRBJ2-2; tentative D call: TRBD2 (5 bases). Germline CDR1 is PRHDT and CDR2 is FYEKMQ (reference sequence). Trimming stripped 3 bases from V and 1 base from J, with 6 bases between. This CDR3 contains 14 residues. The CDR3 loop reads CASSFGGNTGELFF. The DNA of the CDR3 is TGTGCCAGCAGCTTTGGAGGGAACACCGGGGAGCTGTTTTTT. The full variable domain, in which reference TRBV13 and TRBJ2-2 provide the parts outside the CDR3, is AAGVIQSPRHLIKEKRETATLKCYPIPRHDTVYWYQQGPGQDPQFLISFYEKMQSDKGSIPDRFSAQQFSDYHSELNMSSLELGDSALYFCASSFGGNTGELFFGEGSRLTVL.

J is TRBJ2-7 and V is TRBV2; the match to TRBD2 covers 12 bases. In germline, CDR1 is SNHLY, CDR2 FYNNEI. The CDR3 is 18 amino acids. With 2 bases clipped from V and 6 bases from J, the junction kept 14 bases outside the gene matches. The CDR3 here is CASSEPRTSGASRLEQYF. DNA of the CDR3: TGTGCCAGCAGTGAACCCCGGACTAGCGGGGCCAGTCGGCTCGAGCAGTACTTC.

The rearrangement links TRBV6-5 to TRBJ1-6, with a weak D call TRBD1 (5 bases). V shed 1 base and J shed 14 bases, with 9 bases lying between them. The germline CDR1 and CDR2 sequences are MNHEY and SVGAGI. CDR3 length: 12 residues. The CDR3 DNA sequence: TGTGCCAGCAGTTACTACGGGGGAGCCCTCCACTTT. This gives the protein CASSYYGGALHF.

The rearrangement links TRBV4-2 to TRBJ1-5; 7 nucleotides match TRBD1. Germline values: CDR1 LGHNA, CDR2 YNFKEQ. V shed 3 bases and J 1 base; nucleotides not matched to a gene: 18. The CDR3 loop spans 20 amino acids. As DNA, the CDR3 is TGTGCCAGCAGCCAGGCTTACCTTAGAAGGGGGCTGGAGAGCAATCAGCCCCAGCATTTT. Amino acid sequence: CASSQAYLRRGLESNQPQHF.

This clone was seen a handful of times. This chain links TRBV5-6 with TRBJ1-4; 8 nucleotides align to TRBD1. Per the germline V gene, CDR1 is SGHDT and CDR2 is YYEEEE. V dropped 4 bases and J dropped 7; count of bases not matched to a gene: 12. The CDR3 loop spans 16 amino acids. CDR3 in amino acids: CASSRRTGTGGEKLFF. The CDR3 coding sequence is TGTGCCAGCAGCCGACGTACGGGGACAGGAGGTGAAAAACTGTTTTTT. Full variable domain (rest looked up from reference TRBV5-6 and TRBJ1-4): DAGVTQSPTHLIKTRGQQVTLRCSPKSGHDTVSWYQQALGQGPQFIFQYYEEEERQRGNFPDRFSGHQFPNYSSELNVNALLLGDSALYLCASSRRTGTGGEKLFFGSGTQLSVL.

The chain is built from TRBV12-3 or TRBV12-4 and TRBJ1-5; no reliable D call. This CDR3 has 12 residues. V lost 4 bases, J lost 10 bases, and 11 bases lay in between. The chain's CDR3 is CASSSTTDPQHF. The CDR3 region has the DNA TGTGCCAGCAGTTCCACAACCGACCCCCAGCATTTT.

V is TRBV7-8 and J is TRBJ2-1, with D perhaps TRBD1 or TRBD2 (6 bases each). The V end lost 1 base, the J end lost 8 bases, and 24 bases lay between the germline ends. This CDR3 comprises 18 residues. From germline, CDR1 is SGHVS and CDR2 FQNEAQ. For the CDR3, the DNA is TGTGCCAGCAGCTTAGAATTTGGTGAAAGGGGGGCAGGGTATGAGCAGTTCTTC. Encoded protein: CASSLEFGERGAGYEQFF.

The chain combines TRBV7-2 with TRBJ1-1; D ambiguous. V lost 2 bases, J lost 3 bases, and 10 bases lay in between. The CDR3 has 14 amino acids. CDR1 is SGHTA and CDR2 is FQGNSA in the germline V gene. CDR3 DNA sequence: TGTGCCAGCAGCTTACGGGGATGGGACACTGAAGCTTTCTTT. Protein product: CASSLRGWDTEAFF.

This clone was seen only a few times. The rearrangement joins TRBV19 to TRBJ2-2; 7 positions match TRBD2. Germline V gene sequence: CDR1 LNHDA, CDR2 SQIVND (reference sequence). This CDR3 has 15 residues. With 5 bases clipped from V and 2 bases from J, the junction kept 5 bases outside the gene matches. The CDR3 spells CASSGGVSNTGELFF. Written as DNA, the CDR3 is TGTGCCAGTAGTGGGGGGGTTAGTAACACCGGGGAGCTGTTTTTT.

This chain links TRBV7-3 with TRBJ2-3; weak D call: TRBD2 (7 bases). The V gene's germline CDR1 is SGHTA and CDR2 FQGTGA. The CDR3 spans 17 residues. Trimming cost V 5 bases and J 3 bases, with 21 bases left between them. The CDR3 DNA is TGTGCCAGCAGCCCCCAGGTGGGAGGGGGGAAGACAGATACGCAGTATTTT. Its protein product is CASSPQVGGGKTDTQYF.

The J gene is TRBJ2-1, the V gene TRBV2; 7 nucleotides align to TRBD1. CDR1 and CDR2 from the germline V gene are SNHLY and FYNNEI. J was trimmed by 0 bases and V by 8 bases; bases with no gene match: 10. The CDR3 is made up of 16 amino acids. CDR3 residues: CASRRSGQSSYNEQFF. For the CDR3, the DNA is TGTGCCAGCCGGAGGTCGGGACAGAGCTCCTACAATGAGCAGTTCTTC.

The chain recombines TRBV2 with TRBJ2-7; D is unresolved. CDR1 and CDR2 (germline): SNHLY, FYNNEI. V lost 2 bases to trimming and J lost 9 bases, with 17 bases between them. CDR3 size: 14 residues. CDR3 in DNA: TGTGCCAGCAGTGAACAAAGGTCCGCGCCATGGCAGTACTTC. Amino acid sequence: CASSEQRSAPWQYF. Filled out from reference TRBV2 and TRBJ2-7, the complete variable domain reads EPEVTQTPSHQVTQMGQEVILRCVPISNHLYFYWYRQILGQKVEFLVSFYNNEISEKSEIFDDQFSVERPDGSNFTLKIRSTKLEDSAMYFCASSEQRSAPWQYFGPGTRLTVT.

The V gene is TRBV11-1, the J gene TRBJ2-3, with D perhaps matching TRBD1 or TRBD2 (5 bases each). The germline CDR1 and CDR2 sequences are SGHAT and FQDESV (reference sequence). Between the trimmed V and J ends, which lost 5 bases and 2 bases, there was a span of 17 bases. The CDR3 runs 16 residues. The CDR3 coding sequence is TGTGCCAGCAGCCATGGGACCCGACGAAACACAGATACGCAGTATTTT. Translation gives CASSHGTRRNTDTQYF. Full variable domain (missing parts from reference TRBV11-1 and TRBJ2-3): EAEVAQSPRYKITEKSQAVAFWCDPISGHATLYWYRQILGQGPELLVQFQDESVVDDSQLPKDRFSAERLKGVDSTLKIQPAELGDSAMYLCASSHGTRRNTDTQYFGPGTRLTVL.

The gene calls are TRBV5-1 and TRBJ2-1; D not resolved. This CDR3 contains 16 residues. Trimming removed 0 bases from V and 2 bases from J, with 12 bases in between. CDR1 and CDR2 from the germline V gene are SGHRS and YFSETQ. The CDR3 region has the DNA TGCGCCAGCAGCTTGGAAGGTCTCCCTCCCTACAATGAGCAGTTCTTC. Translation: CASSLEGLPPYNEQFF.

The chain joins TRBV28 to TRBJ2-1; TRBD1 might be the D (5 bases). The CDR3 has 13 amino acids. The germline V and J ends were trimmed by 2 bases and 5 bases, with 7 bases remaining between them. Germline V gene lookup returns CDR1 MDHEN and CDR2 SYDVKM. Here the CDR3 DNA reads TGTGCCAGCAGTTTAACAGGAGACAATGAGCAGTTCTTC. Translated: CASSLTGDNEQFF.

This chain joins TRBV3-1 (or the pseudogene TRBV3-2) and TRBJ1-2; 9 bases are a match to TRBD1. The V segment lost 7 bases and the J segment 6 bases; nucleotides outside the gene matches: 6. Germline assignment: CDR1 LGHDT and CDR2 YNNKEL (reference sequence). The CDR3 length is 13 residues. Here the CDR3 reads CASNTGGVDGYTF. The CDR3 coding sequence is TGTGCCAGCAACACAGGGGGCGTTGATGGCTACACCTTC.

This chain connects TRBV3-1 (or the pseudogene TRBV3-2) to TRBJ2-1, with 10 bases fitting TRBD2. V trimming: 4 bases; J trimming: 7 bases; junction bases outside the gene matches: 7. This CDR3 contains 15 residues. Per germline, CDR1 LGHDT and CDR2 YNNKEL (reference sequence). CDR3 in amino acids: CASSPPGLAQNEQFF. CDR3 nucleotide sequence: TGTGCCAGCAGCCCTCCGGGACTAGCGCAGAATGAGCAGTTCTTC.

The chain is built from TRBV5-1 and TRBJ1-6; TRBD1 is a possible D gene (5 bases). The CDR3 contains 13 residues. Trimming took 1 base from V and 13 from J, leaving 12 bases between them. CDR1 and CDR2 from the germline V gene are SGHRS and YFSETQ. The CDR3 region is CASSLLPGDPLHF. The CDR3 DNA follows: TGCGCCAGCAGCTTGCTCCCGGGGGATCCCCTCCACTTT.

This clone was recorded a few times. The chain employs TRBV3-1 (or the pseudogene TRBV3-2) and TRBJ1-2; TRBD1 agrees at 7 bases. Germline V CDR1 and CDR2: LGHDT, YNNKEL (reference sequence). Trimming at V came to 4 bases and at J to 6 bases, leaving 8 bases not matched to a gene. This CDR3 comprises 14 residues. The CDR3 DNA follows: TGTGCCAGCAGCCCGTTGGGACAGAGTCATGGCTACACCTTC. Amino acids: CASSPLGQSHGYTF.

This chain joins TRBV7-9 and TRBJ2-7; no definite D call. The CDR3 has 12 residues. V was clipped by 2 bases and J by 6 bases, with 8 bases between them. Germline CDR1 and CDR2: SEHNR and FQNEAQ (reference sequence). CDR3: CASSLPGVEQYF. In DNA form, the CDR3 reads TGTGCCAGCAGCTTACCTGGGGTCGAGCAGTACTTC.

The rearrangement uses TRBV3-1 (or the pseudogene TRBV3-2) and TRBJ2-3, with TRBD2 matching 12 bases. This CDR3 comprises 19 residues. The germline V gene encodes CDR1 LGHDT and CDR2 YNNKEL (reference sequence). The V segment lost 0 bases and the J segment 2 bases; nucleotides outside the gene matches: 9. The CDR3 is CASSQDGFRTSGDTDTQYF. In DNA form, the CDR3 reads TGTGCCAGCAGCCAAGACGGTTTTAGGACTAGCGGGGACACAGATACGCAGTATTTT.

The chain joins TRBV6-5 to TRBJ2-3; 7 bases align to TRBD1. This CDR3 comprises 15 residues. V shed 7 bases, J shed 6 bases, and the junction held 13 bases outside the gene matches. Germline V gene data show CDR1 as MNHEY and CDR2 as SVGAGI. The CDR3, as DNA: TGTGCCAGCACTACCTCTCCGACAGGGACGGATACGCAGTATTTT. This translates into CASTTSPTGTDTQYF.